This note documents a single TCR beta chain sequence. This sample stems from a study of CD4 and CD8 cells across lung adenocarcinoma regions. Germline CDR1 MNHNS, CDR2 SASEGT. The CDR3 extends over 11 amino acids. The V and J ends lost 8 bases and 16 bases respectively, with 17 bases between them. TCRdb called the PCR reads again in MiXCR, with one record for every CDR3 protein. The sample records 9,500 to 15,000 distinct CDR3 sequences, less than 60% being singletons. The patients had localized lung adenocarcinoma, a non-small cell subtype. Sequenced: CD8+ T cells from the margin of a lung tumor. The chain links TRBV6-1 to TRBJ2-2; perhaps TRBD1 as D (5 bases). The sequence was collected from a female donor with lung adenocarcinoma. The CD4 and CD8 labels of this study may be unreliable. CDR3 bases: TGTGCCAGCTGGTCCACAGGTGCGCAGTTTTTT. It specifies CASWSTGAQFF.